These T cell receptor beta chains were read from a single sample in a study of T cell clones after liver transplantation. The table came from immunoSEQ multiplex PCR; TCRdb's copy has only in-frame clones and leaves some out. The sample yields fewer than 50,000 clones, 86% seen once. This specimen consisted of CD4+ T cells from blood, obtained 24 months after liver transplant. These receptors all come from a human patient who received a liver transplant. Some T cells may be graft donor cells. Each CDR3 is given with its conserved first and last residue. The D gene is left open where the match is weak. The size entry is marked missing in some rows and otherwise reads once, few, many or a size class.

CDR3	DNA	D	size	V	J
CASSRDLDGYTF	TGTGCCAGCTCACGGGACTTGGATGGCTACACCTTC	NA	NA	TRBV18	TRBJ1-2
CASSIRDRGRGYQPQHF	TGTGCCAGTAGTATCCGGGACAGGGGAAGAGGTTATCAGCCCCAGCATTTT	TRBD1	NA	TRBV19	TRBJ1-5
CSVEGQKTSSGNTIYF	TGCAGCGTTGAAGGTCAGAAGACGAGCTCTGGAAACACCATATATTTT	NA	NA	TRBV29-1	TRBJ1-3
CASSYTGQGGQETQYF	TGTGCCAGCAGTTACACGGGACAGGGAGGGCAAGAGACCCAGTACTTC	TRBD1	NA	TRBV6-6	TRBJ2-5
CASNHPQPAGRLNYGYTF	TGTGCCAGTAACCACCCCCAACCAGCCGGTAGACTCAACTATGGCTACACCTTC	NA	NA	TRBV19	TRBJ1-2
CASSLKTVTSGEQFF	TGTGCCAGCAGTTTAAAAACAGTGACTAGCGGTGAGCAGTTCTTC	TRBD2	NA	TRBV27	TRBJ2-1
CASSERDRAGEQFF	TGTGCCAGCAGCGAGCGGGACAGGGCGGGTGAGCAGTTCTTC	TRBD1	once	TRBV7-9	TRBJ2-1
CASNDRGGNTEAFF	TGTGCCAGCAACGACAGGGGTGGGAACACTGAAGCTTTCTTT	TRBD1	NA	TRBV6-1	TRBJ1-1
CASSIVKGRAKNIQYF	TGTGCCAGTAGTATCGTCAAGGGTCGGGCCAAAAACATTCAGTACTTC	NA	NA	TRBV19	TRBJ2-4
CASRTGSEKLFF	TGTGCCAGCAGAACAGGGAGTGAAAAACTGTTTTTT	NA	once	TRBV6-6	TRBJ1-4
CASSLAGTRSYNEQFF	TGTGCCAGCAGCTTAGCCGGGACTAGGTCCTACAATGAGCAGTTCTTC	TRBD2	NA	TRBV7-2	TRBJ2-1
CASNDGSSSSTDTQYF	TGTGCCAGCAACGACGGCAGTTCGTCTAGCACAGATACGCAGTATTTT	NA	once	TRBV9	TRBJ2-3
CSVVPRKGVQETQYF	TGCAGCGTTGTGCCGCGGAAGGGGGTCCAAGAGACCCAGTACTTC	NA	NA	TRBV29-1	TRBJ2-5
CASSLERSTDTQYF	TGCGCCAGCAGCTTGGAACGAAGCACAGATACGCAGTATTTT	NA	few	TRBV5-1	TRBJ2-3
CASSVGPGASTDTQYF	TGTGCCAGCAGCGTAGGCCCCGGGGCTAGCACAGATACGCAGTATTTT	NA	NA	TRBV9	TRBJ2-3
CATSITASSYNEQFF	TGCGCCACCAGTATCACAGCGAGCTCCTACAATGAGCAGTTCTTC	NA	NA	TRBV5-1	TRBJ2-1
CASSLGEDQPQHF	TGTGCCAGCAGCTTAGGTGAGGATCAGCCCCAGCATTTT	NA	NA	TRBV7-6	TRBJ1-5
CASSPTGSGSYRDTQYF	TGTGCCAGCAGCCCAACCGGTAGCGGGAGTTATAGGGATACGCAGTATTTT	TRBD2	NA	TRBV7-3	TRBJ2-3
CASSQGRGQLNTEAFF	TGCGCCAGCAGCCAAGGTCGGGGACAGCTGAACACTGAAGCTTTCTTT	TRBD1	NA	TRBV4-1	TRBJ1-1
CASSSPGEKLGEQYF	TGTGCCAGCAGTTCCCCCGGGGAAAAGCTAGGCGAGCAGTACTTC	NA	NA	TRBV28	TRBJ2-7
CASSLRTTTNTGELFF	TGCGCCAGCAGCTTGAGGACAACTACCAACACCGGGGAGCTGTTTTTT	NA	NA	TRBV5-1	TRBJ2-2
CASSPTSGVSFANTGELFF	TGTGCCAGCAGTCCGACTAGCGGGGTTTCTTTCGCGAACACCGGGGAGCTGTTTTTT	TRBD2	NA	TRBV7-6	TRBJ2-2
CASIPLSGGTEAFF	TGTGCCAGTATCCCACTTTCGGGTGGGACTGAAGCTTTCTTT	NA	few	TRBV19	TRBJ1-1
CASSPTIDRTYGYTF	TGTGCCAGCAGTCCTACTATCGACCGGACTTATGGCTACACCTTC	NA	NA	TRBV25-1	TRBJ1-2
CASSRDNRGTGELFF	TGTGCCAGCAGCCGCGACAATCGGGGCACCGGGGAGCTGTTTTTT	NA	few	TRBV25-1	TRBJ2-2
CASSLPYGLEETQYF	TGTGCCAGCTCACTACCCTACGGGTTGGAGGAGACCCAGTACTTC	NA	NA	TRBV18	TRBJ2-5
CASSPPTGSHGNTIYF	TGTGCCAGCTCACCACCGACGGGCAGCCATGGAAACACCATATATTTT	NA	NA	TRBV18	TRBJ1-3
CASSIRGQSNQPQHF	TGTGCCAGTAGTATCAGGGGCCAGAGCAATCAGCCCCAGCATTTT	NA	NA	TRBV19	TRBJ1-5
CASSPDIAKNIQYF	TGTGCCAGCTCACCGGACATAGCCAAAAACATTCAGTACTTC	NA	NA	TRBV18	TRBJ2-4
CASSHKGEQPQHF	TGCGCCAGCAGCCACAAGGGAGAGCAGCCCCAGCATTTT	NA	NA	TRBV4-1	TRBJ1-5
CASSSSTNTEAFF	TGCGCCAGCAGTAGTTCCACGAACACTGAAGCTTTCTTT	NA	NA	TRBV5-1	TRBJ1-1
CASSLGIGDRLLSPLHF	TGTGCCAGCAGCTTAGGAATCGGAGACAGGCTTTTATCACCCCTCCACTTT	NA	NA	TRBV7-9	TRBJ1-6
CASSPIQDWDGYTF	TGTGCCAGCAGTCCCATCCAGGACTGGGATGGCTACACCTTC	NA	NA	TRBV28	TRBJ1-2
CASSVEGTGDPIGYEQYF	TGTGCCAGCAGCGTAGAAGGGACAGGCGACCCGATAGGCTACGAGCAGTACTTC	TRBD1	NA	TRBV9	TRBJ2-7
CASSLDLWGETQYF	TGTGCCAGCAGTCTCGACCTCTGGGGGGAGACCCAGTACTTC	NA	NA	TRBV6-4	TRBJ2-5
CASSLQGAGMYTEAFF	TGTGCCAGCAGCCTACAGGGGGCTGGAATGTACACTGAAGCTTTCTTT	TRBD1	NA	TRBV5-4	TRBJ1-1
CASSIGQGASEQFF	TGTGCCAGCAGCATAGGACAGGGGGCATCTGAGCAGTTCTTC	TRBD1	NA	TRBV7-8	TRBJ2-1
CASSQDGEGRSNEKLFF	TGCGCCAGCAGCCAAGACGGGGAGGGACGGTCCAATGAAAAACTGTTTTTT	NA	NA	TRBV4-3	TRBJ1-4
CASSPEALGEQYF	TGTGCCAGCTCACCGGAAGCTTTAGGGGAGCAGTACTTC	NA	NA	TRBV18	TRBJ2-7
CASGANQPQHF	TGTGCCAGCGGGGCCAATCAGCCCCAGCATTTT	NA	NA	TRBV19	TRBJ1-5
CSVEGVVVETQYF	TGCAGCGTTGAAGGGGTTGTCGTCGAGACCCAGTACTTC	NA	NA	TRBV29-1	TRBJ2-5
CASSPQAKQGLNTEAFF	TGTGCCAGCAGCCCACAAGCTAAACAGGGGTTGAACACTGAAGCTTTCTTT	TRBD1	NA	TRBV4-2	TRBJ1-1
CASSPVLNNQPQHF	TGTGCCAGCAGCCCGGTGTTAAACAATCAGCCCCAGCATTTT	NA	medium-sized	TRBV7-2	TRBJ1-5
CASSERLSGRYNEQFF	TGTGCCAGCAGTGAAAGACTCTCAGGACGGTACAATGAGCAGTTCTTC	NA	few	TRBV2	TRBJ2-1
CASSEQGLNAQPQHF	TGTGCCAGCAGTGAACAGGGGCTTAATGCTCAGCCCCAGCATTTT	NA	NA	TRBV2	TRBJ1-5
CASSYPLAGAPYEQYF	TGTGCCAGCAGCTACCCTCTAGCGGGAGCGCCCTACGAGCAGTACTTC	TRBD2	NA	TRBV7-9	TRBJ2-7
CASSLMTSAYYNEQFF	TGTGCCAGCAGTTTAATGACTAGCGCTTACTACAATGAGCAGTTCTTC	TRBD2	NA	TRBV27	TRBJ2-1
CASEAREGGAGSQETQYF	TGCGCCAGCGAAGCCCGTGAAGGTGGAGCGGGGTCCCAAGAGACCCAGTACTTC	TRBD2	NA	TRBV4-1	TRBJ2-5
CASSLGKIQGRGVSTEAFF	TGCGCCAGCAGCTTGGGGAAAATACAGGGGAGAGGGGTGAGCACTGAAGCTTTCTTT	TRBD1	NA	TRBV5-1	TRBJ1-1
CASSLVGDLSNQPQHF	TGTGCCAGCAGCTTAGTGGGGGACCTTAGCAATCAGCCCCAGCATTTT	NA	NA	TRBV7-2	TRBJ1-5
CAWSVEDRRPTNYGYTF	TGTGCCTGGAGTGTGGAGGACAGGCGACCCACTAACTATGGCTACACCTTC	TRBD1	NA	TRBV30	TRBJ1-2
CASSPTGGKTYEQYF	TGTGCCAGCAGCCCGACAGGGGGCAAAACCTACGAGCAGTACTTC	TRBD1	NA	TRBV7-9	TRBJ2-7
CASRLAGGHDEQFF	TGTGCCAGCAGACTAGCGGGGGGGCACGATGAGCAGTTCTTC	TRBD2	NA	TRBV6-4	TRBJ2-1
CASTQSGNNEQFF	TGTGCCAGCACTCAATCGGGTAACAATGAGCAGTTCTTC	NA	NA	TRBV6-5	TRBJ2-1
CASSRNGGGGETQYF	TGTGCCAGCAGCCGCAATGGGGGGGGTGGAGAGACCCAGTACTTC	TRBD2	NA	TRBV7-7	TRBJ2-5
CASSRGVQETQYF	TGCGCCAGCAGCCGGGGAGTACAAGAGACCCAGTACTTC	NA	NA	TRBV5-1	TRBJ2-5
CASSLRGTEAFF	TGTGCCAGCAGCTTAAGGGGGACTGAAGCTTTCTTT	NA	few	TRBV11-3	TRBJ1-1